Each of the 15 T cell receptor beta chains below was sequenced from the same sample in a study of blood T cells in healthy people across ages. A J-beta primer mix and a sample-barcoded 5' primer were used in a second PCR of about 7 to 11 cycles. MiXCR, applied by TCRdb to the 5' RACE reads, yields one record per CDR3 protein. The data contain 1.5 million or so distinct CDR3 sequences, 35% to 45% of them singletons. The sequenced sample consisted of blood. The receptor set was obtained from a woman under 30 in good health.

With respect to this clonotype: At one end, the junction sequence differs from germline, possibly due to a read error. The rearrangement joins TRBV6-6 to TRBJ2-3; D is perhaps TRBD1 (6 bases). Germline loops: CDR1 MNHNY, CDR2 SVGAGI (reference sequence). This CDR3 is 15 amino acids long. Here the CDR3 reads CVSSKGTTLTDTQYF. In DNA form, the CDR3 reads TGTGTCAGCAGTAAAGGGACAACCCTAACAGATACGCAGTATTTT.

The rearrangement uses TRBV4-1 and TRBJ1-1; D may be TRBD1 (5 bases). V dropped 0 bases and J dropped 3 bases, with 17 bases sitting between them. There are 17 residues in the CDR3. Germline CDR1 is MGHRA and CDR2 is YSYEKL. The CDR3 DNA reads as TGCGCCAGCAGCCAAGAGGGGCCGCCGGCCCTATACACTGAAGCTTTCTTT. Amino acid sequence: CASSQEGPPALYTEAFF.

This chain links TRBV3-1 with TRBJ2-4; the D call may be TRBD1 or TRBD2 (5 bases each). The V gene's germline CDR1 is LGHDT and CDR2 YNNKEL (reference sequence). Trimming removed 4 bases at V and 6 bases at J, with 16 bases between. CDR3 length: 15 residues. The CDR3 DNA reads as TGTGCCAGCAGCCCGGGGCCGGGGTTAGTAAACATTCAGTACTTC. Translation: CASSPGPGLVNIQYF.

This clonotype was observed a handful of times. The J gene is TRBJ1-1, the V gene TRBV29-1; D is undetermined. The CDR3 runs 14 residues. The germline gives CDR1 SQVTM, CDR2 ANQGSEA. Trimming left V 3 bases short and J 5 bases short, with 16 bases between. DNA for the CDR3: TGCAGCGTTGAGCTAAGGGATCCGGGGACTGAAGCTTTCTTT. It codes for CSVELRDPGTEAFF.

This clonotype was counted a few times. This chain uses TRBV10-3 with TRBJ2-7, with no clear D. This CDR3 comprises 14 residues. The V gene lost 0 bases and the J gene lost 6 bases, with 12 bases spanning the gap. Germline CDR1 is ENHRY and CDR2 is SYGVKD. The CDR3 DNA reads as TGTGCCATCAGTGAGTCTTATCACGGCGTCGAGCAGTACTTC. The encoded protein is CAISESYHGVEQYF.

The chain couples TRBV6-4 to TRBJ2-3; no definite D call. The CDR3 length is 15 residues. Germline V gene data show CDR1 as MRHNA and CDR2 as SNTAGT. Trimming left V 4 bases short and J 2 bases short, with 13 bases between. CDR3 sequence (DNA): TGTGCCAGCAGTGCCCTCCCCTCAGCCACAGATACGCAGTATTTT. Its protein is CASSALPSATDTQYF.

This clonotype was seen more than once but under ten times. This rearrangement joins TRBV20-1 to TRBJ2-1, with 9 bases that match TRBD2. Germline V CDR1 and CDR2: DFQATT, SNEGSKA (reference sequence). The CDR3 totals 14 residues. V trimming: 0 bases; J trimming: 10 bases; junction bases outside the gene matches: 7. CDR3: CSARDQRGEREQFF. The CDR3 DNA sequence: TGCAGTGCTAGAGATCAGCGGGGGGAGAGAGAGCAGTTCTTC.

A few counts support this clonotype. This sequence joins TRBV2 and TRBJ2-1; TRBD2 matches 10 bases. The V gene end was trimmed by 2 bases and the J gene end by 4 bases; junction bases not matched to a gene: 5. Germline lookup yields CDR1 SNHLY and CDR2 FYNNEI. The CDR3 has 16 residues. The CDR3 loop is CASSESTSGFYNEQFF. The CDR3 coding sequence is TGTGCCAGCAGTGAATCGACTAGCGGGTTTTACAATGAGCAGTTCTTC.

This clonotype showed up many times. This rearrangement joins TRBV5-1 to TRBJ2-7, with D hard to call. CDR1 and CDR2 from the germline V gene are SGHRS and YFSETQ. This CDR3 has 14 residues. Trimming pared 1 base from V and 0 bases from J, leaving 8 bases between. The DNA of the CDR3 is TGCGCCAGCAGCTTGAGGGTGGCCTCCTACGAGCAGTACTTC. Its translation: CASSLRVASYEQYF.

The chain is built from TRBV7-3 and TRBJ2-1, with D maybe TRBD2 (7 bases). Germline V lookup: CDR1 SGHTA, CDR2 FQGTGA. CDR3 length: 17 residues. The V and J ends lost 2 bases and 5 bases respectively, with 19 bases between them. DNA of the CDR3: TGTGCCAGCAGCTTATGGGGGCCGGGACTACCCGACAATGAGCAGTTCTTC. Its protein is CASSLWGPGLPDNEQFF.

This chain links TRBV9 with TRBJ2-1; D may match TRBD1 or TRBD2 (5 bases each). The J call is doubtful: the DNA matches TRBJ2-7 better. CDR3 length: 18 residues. Germline lookup yields CDR1 SGDLS and CDR2 YYNGEE. The CDR3 spells CASSGTDGTRSSYNEQYF. The CDR3 nucleotides are TGTGCCAGCAGTGGAACAGACGGGACGCGGAGCTCCTACAATGAGCAGTACTTC.

V is TRBV4-3 and J is TRBJ1-2; tentatively, D is TRBD1 (6 bases). Germline CDR1 reads LGHNA; CDR2 reads YSLEER. The V end lost 0 bases, the J end lost 4 bases, and 15 bases lay between the germline ends. The CDR3 has 16 residues. The CDR3 DNA reads as TGCGCCAGCAGCCAAGACTCGACAGGACGTAGCTATGGCTACACCTTC. Translation: CASSQDSTGRSYGYTF.

This clonotype showed up just a few times. V and J are TRBV5-6 and TRBJ2-7, with no clear D. Germline CDR1 and CDR2: SGHDT and YYEEEE. Trimming stripped 4 bases from V and 0 bases from J, with 17 bases between. The CDR3 totals 16 residues. CDR3 sequence reads: CASSAHRRGDSYEQYF. CDR3 DNA sequence: TGTGCCAGCAGCGCCCACCGGCGCGGTGACTCCTACGAGCAGTACTTC.

This clonotype turned up a few times. The chain uses TRBV24-1 and TRBJ2-3; either TRBD1 or TRBD2 may supply D (5 bases each). V was clipped by 10 bases and J by 5 bases, with 15 bases between them. Germline V gives CDR1 KGHDR, CDR2 SFDVKD. CDR3 length equals 13 residues. The DNA for the CDR3 is TGTGCCACGCGTGACAGCAGCGGAGATACGCAGTATTTT. This sequence encodes CATRDSSGDTQYF.

The V gene is TRBV6-2 or TRBV6-3, the J gene TRBJ2-1, with 9 bases lining up with TRBD1. Trimming took 2 bases from V and 3 from J; bases not matched to a gene: 8. CDR1 and CDR2 (germline): MNHEY, SVGEGT. The CDR3 is 17 residues long. The CDR3 is CASSYHLTGGYYNEQFF. In nucleotides, the CDR3 is TGTGCCAGCAGTTACCACCTGACAGGGGGTTACTACAATGAGCAGTTCTTC.